This T cell receptor beta chain was sequenced for a study of vaccination and CD4 T cells after COVID-19. As regards this clonotype: Its antigen is currently unknown.

The Oncomine TCR Beta short-read assay was what sequenced the DNA obtained from cultured CD4+ T cells. MiXCR, applied by TCRdb to the PCR reads, yields one record per CDR3 protein. Here the sample spans 15,000 or so distinct CDR3 sequences, about 54% being singletons. The treatment is: approximately 9-day PBMC culture with coronavirus spike peptide pools or control peptides (ViraFEST assay). It was on days 3 and 7 that half the medium was replaced with fresh IL-2 medium. Material for sequencing was CD4+ T cells from blood, cultured in vitro. This clonotype was sampled from a human donor who had recovered from COVID-19.

The chain's CDR3 is CSASVAGGTDTQYF. The CDR3 nucleotides read TGCAGTGCTAGCGTAGCGGGAGGGACAGATACGCAGTATTTT. The chain is built from TRBV20-1 and TRBJ2-3; 11 positions agree with TRBD2. V lost 3 bases, J lost 3 bases, and 2 bases stayed unmatched. The CDR3 has 14 residues. Germline assignment: CDR1 DFQATT and CDR2 SNEGSKA (reference sequence).